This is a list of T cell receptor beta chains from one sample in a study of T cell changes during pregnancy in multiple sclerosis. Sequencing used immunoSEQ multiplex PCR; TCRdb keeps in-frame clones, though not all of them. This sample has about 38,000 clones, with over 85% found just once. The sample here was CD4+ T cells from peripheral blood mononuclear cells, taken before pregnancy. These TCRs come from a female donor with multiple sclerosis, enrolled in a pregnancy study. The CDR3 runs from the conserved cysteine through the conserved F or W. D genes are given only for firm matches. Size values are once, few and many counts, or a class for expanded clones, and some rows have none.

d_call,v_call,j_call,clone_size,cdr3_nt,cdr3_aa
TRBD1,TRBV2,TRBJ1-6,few,TGTGCCAGCAGTCCCACAGGGGGCAACTCCCTCCACTTT,CASSPTGGNSLHF
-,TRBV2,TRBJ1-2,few,TGTGCCAGCAGGGAGTACAAGGACTACACCTTC,CASREYKDYTF
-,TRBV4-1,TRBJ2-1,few,TGCGCCAGCAGCCAAGTCGATTTAGTGACCTACAATGAGCAGTTCTTC,CASSQVDLVTYNEQFF
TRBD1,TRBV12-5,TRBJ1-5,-,TGTGCTAGTGTTTTGGCCCCGGGACAGCTCTCTATTAGCAATCAGCCCCAGCATTTT,CASVLAPGQLSISNQPQHF
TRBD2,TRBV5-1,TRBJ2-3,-,TGCGCCAGCAGCTCCCGACTAGCGGGGGGCCCTGGCACAGATACGCAGTATTTT,CASSSRLAGGPGTDTQYF
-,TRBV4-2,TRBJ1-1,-,TGTGCCAGCAGCCTCCGAACAGGGATCACTGAAGCTTTCTTT,CASSLRTGITEAFF
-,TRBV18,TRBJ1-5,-,TGTGCCAGCTCACCGGGGGCACATCAGCCCCAGCATTTT,CASSPGAHQPQHF
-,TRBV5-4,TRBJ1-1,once,TGTGCCAGCAGCCCCGAGGCACTGGGGAACACTGAAGCTTTCTTT,CASSPEALGNTEAFF
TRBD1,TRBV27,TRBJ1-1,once,TGTGCCAGCAGTTTTGGCAGGGGGAAGAACACTGAAGCTTTCTTT,CASSFGRGKNTEAFF
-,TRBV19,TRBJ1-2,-,TGTGCCAGTAGCCCTAGACAGGTTGGCTACACCTTC,CASSPRQVGYTF
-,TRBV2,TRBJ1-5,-,TGTGCCAGCCTTCAGGATAGCAATCAGCCCCAGCATTTT,CASLQDSNQPQHF
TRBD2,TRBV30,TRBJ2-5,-,TGTGCCTGGACGGGGGGGGGCCGACAGACCCAGTACTTC,CAWTGGGRQTQYF
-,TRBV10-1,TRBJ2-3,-,TGCGCCAGCAGTGTATCCAGGGGTGGAGATACGCAGTATTTT,CASSVSRGGDTQYF
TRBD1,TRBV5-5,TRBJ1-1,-,TGTGCCAGCAGCCTCAGACAGGGAGGAAACACTGAAGCTTTCTTT,CASSLRQGGNTEAFF
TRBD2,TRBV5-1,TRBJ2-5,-,TGCGCCAGCAGCTTTCCGGGACTAGCGGGGTTGGAAGAGACCCAGTACTTC,CASSFPGLAGLEETQYF
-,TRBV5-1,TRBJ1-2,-,TGCGCCAGCAGCTTGGCGGGGGGCGACTATGGCTACACCTTC,CASSLAGGDYGYTF
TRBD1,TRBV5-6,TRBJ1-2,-,TGTGCCAGCAGCTTGGCAGACAGGGACTGTGGCTACACCTTC,CASSLADRDCGYTF
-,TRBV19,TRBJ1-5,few,TGTGCCAGTAGTGATACCGCAGGGGTATGGCAGCCCCAGCATTTT,CASSDTAGVWQPQHF
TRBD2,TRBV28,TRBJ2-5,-,TGTGCCAGCAGTTCGGCGGGGGTGGAGACCCAGTACTTC,CASSSAGVETQYF
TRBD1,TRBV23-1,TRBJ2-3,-,TGCGCCAGCGGACGACAGGGGGAAGGAGATACGCAGTATTTT,CASGRQGEGDTQYF
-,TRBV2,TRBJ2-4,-,TGTGCCAGCACCTACAAAGGGAGGTTACTAGCCAAAAACATTCAGTACTTC,CASTYKGRLLAKNIQYF
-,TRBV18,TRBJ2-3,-,TGTGCCAGCTCACCACTGCAGAGCACAGATACGCAGTATTTT,CASSPLQSTDTQYF
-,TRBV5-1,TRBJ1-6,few,TGCGCCAGCAGCCGCGGGTCAAGGGATAATTCACCCCTCCACTTT,CASSRGSRDNSPLHF
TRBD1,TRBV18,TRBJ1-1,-,TGTGCCAGCTCATGGACAGGGGTGGCTGAAGCTTTCTTT,CASSWTGVAEAFF
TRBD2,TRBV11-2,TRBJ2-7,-,TGTGCCAGCAGCCTGGGACTAGCGGGGAGGTACGAGCAGTACTTC,CASSLGLAGRYEQYF
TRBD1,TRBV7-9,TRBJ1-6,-,TGTGCCAGCAGCTCGACAGGGGGAAATTCACCCCTCCACTTT,CASSSTGGNSPLHF